Below, 25 T cell receptor beta chains from the same sample are listed, as sequenced in a study of human T cells and chemical hapten exposure. One entry per CDR3 protein results from TCRdb running MiXCR on the RACE reads. The sample consists of about 77,000 distinct CDR3 sequences, 11% to 15% of them appearing once. Time point reported: pre-sensitization, week 0. Sample treatment: therapeutic diphenylcyclopropenone sensitization with weekly scalp DPC. Material: whole blood, obtained in connection with sensitization to the hapten diphenylcyclopropenone (DPC). The receptors shown here come from a woman in her fifties or sixties with alopecia areata. Some clones in this sample may be carry-over from other donors' samples.

This chain joins TRBV2 and TRBJ1-3; TRBD1 might be the D (5 bases). The CDR3 has 15 amino acids. Trimming removed 4 bases from V and 6 bases from J, with 16 bases in between. The germline CDR1 and CDR2 sequences are SNHLY and FYNNEI. Here the CDR3 DNA reads TGTGCCAGCAGTGTTCAGGGAATGACGAAAAACACCATATATTTT. Protein product: CASSVQGMTKNTIYF.

The sample holds a few counts of this clonotype. The chain carries TRBV5-1 and TRBJ2-7; 7 bases line up with TRBD1. Germline CDR1 and CDR2: SGHRS and YFSETQ. After removal of 4 bases from V and 3 bases from J, the junction contained 10 bases not matched to a gene. The CDR3 has 15 amino acids. CDR3 sequence reads: CASSPTGTAYYEQYF. In DNA, the CDR3 is TGCGCCAGCAGCCCAACCGGGACAGCGTACTACGAGCAGTACTTC. Full variable domain (rest looked up from reference TRBV5-1 and TRBJ2-7): KAGVTQTPRYLIKTRGQQVTLSCSPISGHRSVSWYQQTPGQGLQFLFEYFSETQRNKGNFPGRFSGRQFSNSRSEMNVSTLELGDSALYLCASSPTGTAYYEQYFGPGTRLTVT.

The rearrangement links TRBV29-1 to TRBJ1-1; 7 nucleotides match TRBD1. After removal of 4 bases from V and 2 bases from J, the junction contained 10 bases not matched to a gene. The CDR3 spans 15 residues. Germline CDR1 is SQVTM and CDR2 is ANQGSEA. The CDR3 region is CSVVRQGARNTEAFF. CDR3 nucleotides: TGCAGCGTTGTCCGACAGGGCGCCCGTAACACTGAAGCTTTCTTT.

This clonotype was detected only a few times. This chain uses TRBV6-5 with TRBJ1-5, with 7 positions matching TRBD1. The CDR3 is 13 residues long. Germline V CDR1 and CDR2: MNHEY, SVGAGI. With 6 bases clipped from V and 5 bases from J, the junction kept 4 bases outside the gene matches. Written as DNA, the CDR3 is TGTGCCAGCAGCAGGGGGGGTCATCAGCCCCAGCATTTT. The encoded protein is CASSRGGHQPQHF.

The rearrangement links TRBV28 to TRBJ2-7; D possibly corresponds to TRBD1 (9 bases). V was trimmed by 6 bases and J by 4 bases, leaving 19 bases between them. The CDR3 sequence is 15 residues long. In germline, CDR1 is MDHEN, CDR2 SYDVKM. DNA for the CDR3: TGTGCCAGCAGCGGACAGGGGACTAGGTGGTACGAGCAGTACTTC. Protein product: CASSGQGTRWYEQYF. The complete variable domain, with remaining parts taken from reference TRBV28 and TRBJ2-7, reads DVKVTQSSRYLVKRTGEKVFLECVQDMDHENMFWYRQDPGLGLRLIYFSYDVKMKEKGDIPEGYSVSREKKERFSLILESASTNQTSMYLCASSGQGTRWYEQYFGPGTRLTVT.

This clonotype was seen only a few times. The chain has TRBV29-1 and TRBJ2-2; D not resolved. Trimming removed 4 bases from V and 6 bases from J, with 9 bases in between. The CDR3 runs to 12 residues. Germline V gives CDR1 SQVTM, CDR2 ANQGSEA. The CDR3 is CSVADTAGELFF. CDR3 in DNA: TGCAGCGTTGCAGACACGGCCGGGGAGCTGTTTTTT.

In its sample, this clonotype was seen a few times. V and J are TRBV18 and TRBJ2-3, with a weak D call TRBD1 (6 bases). Deletions cut 4 bases from V and 2 bases from J, with 13 bases between. Germline-derived CDR1 and CDR2 are KGHSH and LQKENI. The CDR3 is 15 residues long. The CDR3 here is CASSLQGGLTDTQYF. DNA for the CDR3: TGTGCCAGCTCACTACAGGGTGGTCTCACAGATACGCAGTATTTT.

This clonotype was detected ten times or more. The chain carries TRBV11-2 and TRBJ2-1, with 13 bases fitting TRBD2. The CDR3 loop spans 15 amino acids. V was pared by 4 bases and J by 6 bases, with 3 bases of the junction left unmatched. CDR1 is SGHAT, CDR2 FQNNGV, per germline. CDR3 amino acids: CASSSGLAGVNEQFF. The CDR3 DNA reads as TGTGCCAGCAGCTCCGGACTAGCGGGGGTCAATGAGCAGTTCTTC.

The chain has TRBV7-2 and TRBJ2-3, with D unresolved. The CDR3 loop spans 16 amino acids. The V end was cut by 6 bases, the J end by 0 bases, with 16 bases between. The germline CDR1 and CDR2 sequences are SGHTA and FQGNSA. The CDR3 region is CASRRTGRSSTDTQYF. In DNA form, the CDR3 reads TGTGCCAGCAGACGAACTGGCAGGAGTAGCACAGATACGCAGTATTTT.

This clonotype appeared a few times. This chain uses TRBV29-1 with TRBJ1-1; D gene uncertain. This CDR3 is built from 13 residues. Germline CDR1 SQVTM, CDR2 ANQGSEA. With 6 bases removed from V and 7 bases from J, the gap between germline ends came to 18 bases. CDR3 loop: CSVWASRRVEAFF. Written as DNA, the CDR3 is TGCAGCGTGTGGGCCTCGCGGCGGGTTGAAGCTTTCTTT.

The rearrangement links TRBV18 to TRBJ2-4, with no clear D. CDR1 and CDR2 (germline): KGHSH, LQKENI. With 1 base removed from V and 15 bases from J, the gap between germline ends came to 19 bases. The CDR3 has 14 amino acids. The CDR3 sequence: CASSPRESATFPYF. The CDR3 DNA follows: TGTGCCAGCTCACCACGAGAGTCGGCGACCTTCCCGTACTTC.

This clonotype was recorded many times. The V call is TRBV29-1, the J call TRBJ2-2; 7 nucleotides line up with TRBD1. Germline CDR1 SQVTM, CDR2 ANQGSEA. The CDR3 consists of 13 residues. Trimming cost V 6 bases and J 0 bases; bases outside gene matches: 1. The CDR3 DNA is TGCAGCGTGGACAGGACGAACACCGGGGAGCTGTTTTTT. It translates to CSVDRTNTGELFF.

V is TRBV11-2 and J is TRBJ2-1, with D unresolved. The V and J ends lost 5 bases and 10 bases respectively, with 12 bases between them. CDR1 and CDR2 (germline): SGHAT, FQNNGV. CDR3 size: 12 residues. The DNA of the CDR3 is TGTGCCAGCAGCCCATCGTCTTGGGAGCAGTTCTTC. Amino acid sequence: CASSPSSWEQFF.

The chain has TRBV2 and TRBJ2-3; maybe TRBD2 (6 bases). Trimming pared 7 bases from V and 2 bases from J, leaving 13 bases between. The CDR3 is 14 residues long. Germline V gives CDR1 SNHLY, CDR2 FYNNEI. The DNA of the CDR3 is TGTGCCAGCACCCTCACTAGCCCCACAGATACGCAGTATTTT. Protein sequence: CASTLTSPTDTQYF.

The chain uses TRBV20-1 and TRBJ2-7; a weak D match, TRBD1 (6 bases). There are 13 residues in the CDR3. The V end lost 3 bases, the J end lost 3 bases, and 12 bases lay between the germline ends. CDR1 is DFQATT and CDR2 is SNEGSKA in the germline V gene (reference sequence). The CDR3 DNA follows: TGCAGTGCTAGCACAGGGCCTGGCTACGAGCAGTACTTC. This sequence encodes CSASTGPGYEQYF.

This clonotype was detected only a few times. This rearrangement joins TRBV7-6 to TRBJ2-1, with TRBD2 identical over 7 bases. V lost 4 bases, J lost 6 bases, and 12 bases stayed unmatched. This CDR3 has 16 residues. Germline V gene sequence: CDR1 SGHVS, CDR2 FNYEAQ. The CDR3 sequence is CASSSGGGERSNEQFF. The DNA for the CDR3 is TGTGCCAGCAGCTCAGGCGGGGGAGAGAGGTCCAATGAGCAGTTCTTC. Variable domain in full (rest from reference TRBV7-6 and TRBJ2-1): GAGVSQSPRYKVTKRGQDVALRCDPISGHVSLYWYRQALGQGPEFLTYFNYEAQQDKSGLPNDRFSAERPEGSISTLTIQRTEQRDSAMYRCASSSGGGERSNEQFFGPGTRLTVL.

As DNA, the CDR3 is TGTGCCAGCAGCTTACGGACAGGTCCCAATCAGCCCCAGCATTTT. As protein: CASSLRTGPNQPQHF. J is TRBJ1-5 and V is TRBV5-8, with 7 bases fitting TRBD1. Germline values: CDR1 SGHTS, CDR2 YDEGEE. After removal of 2 bases from V and 3 bases from J, the junction contained 5 bases not matched to a gene. The CDR3 length is 15 residues.

This clonotype was seen a single time. The rearrangement uses TRBV11-2 and TRBJ2-7; TRBD2 matches at 9 bases. The CDR3 is made up of 18 amino acids. Germline CDR1 reads SGHAT; CDR2 reads FQNNGV. V was pared by 0 bases and J by 2 bases, with 11 bases of the junction left unmatched. CDR3 amino acids: CASSLEPPGSGRAYEQYF. The CDR3 coding sequence is TGTGCCAGCAGCTTAGAACCCCCGGGTAGCGGGAGAGCCTACGAGCAGTACTTC.

The chain has TRBV2 and TRBJ1-5, with D possibly TRBD1 on 6 matching bases. V shed 10 bases and J shed 2 bases, with 18 bases lying between them. This CDR3 has 15 amino acids. The germline gives CDR1 SNHLY, CDR2 FYNNEI. The CDR3 loop reads CATGKQGIGNQPQHF. In nucleotides, the CDR3 is TGTGCCACGGGTAAGCAGGGGATCGGCAATCAGCCCCAGCATTTT.

This clonotype was detected many times. The rearrangement links TRBV11-2 to TRBJ2-1, with D perhaps TRBD2 (6 bases). The V end lost 1 base, the J end lost 4 bases, and 11 bases lay between the germline ends. Per germline, CDR1 SGHAT and CDR2 FQNNGV. The CDR3 has 15 amino acids. CDR3 nucleotides: TGTGCCAGCAGCTTAGGCGGGACCTATTACAATGAGCAGTTCTTC. Translating it yields CASSLGGTYYNEQFF.

The V call is TRBV20-1, the J call TRBJ1-1; 7 nucleotides match TRBD1. This CDR3 spans 14 amino acids. Germline V gene data show CDR1 as DFQATT and CDR2 as SNEGSKA (reference sequence). The junction had 5 bases not matched to a gene; V was cut back by 0 bases and J by 4 bases. Here the CDR3 reads CSARDYRGGTEAFF. The DNA of the CDR3 is TGCAGTGCTAGAGACTACAGGGGAGGCACTGAAGCTTTCTTT.

The chain has TRBV7-2 and TRBJ1-4; TRBD1 is a possible D gene (5 bases). V shed 2 bases and J shed 3 bases, with 13 bases lying between them. CDR1 SGHTA and CDR2 FQGNSA come from the germline V gene. This CDR3 spans 16 amino acids. This CDR3 reads CASSLQGSSANEKLFF. The CDR3 DNA sequence: TGTGCCAGCAGCTTACAGGGAAGTTCGGCTAATGAAAAACTGTTTTTT.

The chain is built from TRBV19 and TRBJ2-1, with D perhaps assigned TRBD1 or TRBD2 (5 bases each). Germline V lookup: CDR1 LNHDA, CDR2 SQIVND (reference sequence). V dropped 3 bases and J dropped 2 bases, with 14 bases sitting between them. This CDR3 spans 16 amino acids. CDR3 sequence reads: CASSIGGSPPYNEQFF. The CDR3 DNA sequence: TGTGCCAGTAGTATTGGGGGAAGCCCCCCCTACAATGAGCAGTTCTTC. Based on the CDR3 plus reference TRBV19 and TRBJ2-1, the full variable domain is DGGITQSPKYLFRKEGQNVTLSCEQNLNHDAMYWYRQDPGQGLRLIYYSQIVNDFQKGDIAEGYSVSREKKESFPLTVTSAQKNPTAFYLCASSIGGSPPYNEQFFGPGTRLTVL.

This clonotype was seen a few times. The V call is TRBV20-1, the J call TRBJ1-3, with D perhaps TRBD1 (5 bases). Trimming shortened V by 3 bases and J by 0 bases, and 9 bases separated the two germline ends. Per germline, CDR1 DFQATT and CDR2 SNEGSKA (reference sequence). The CDR3 spans 14 residues. As DNA, the CDR3 is TGCAGTGCTAGGGACACCATCTCTGGAAACACCATATATTTT. Protein product: CSARDTISGNTIYF.

Worth noting for this clonotype: A much larger clone lies a single base off, so this may be a read error. CDR3 region: CVSSPETSTHNEQFF. The CDR3 DNA is TGTGTCAGCAGCCCGGAGACTAGCACCCACAATGAGCAGTTCTTC. This chain uses TRBV11-2 with TRBJ2-1, with 7 bases lining up with TRBD2. There are 15 residues in the CDR3. Looked up from germline, CDR1 is SGHAT and CDR2 is FQNNGV.